One and the same sample provided the 24 T cell receptor beta chains below, sequenced in a study of T cells in Graves' hyperthyroidism and ophthalmopathy. The source material, RNA transcripts, was used to amplify TCR beta CDR3 regions. First-round RT-PCR of the TCR CDR3 relied on the HTBI primer set. MiXCR, run by TCRdb on the multiplex PCR reads, gives a single entry per CDR3 protein. The sample has some 380,000 distinct CDR3 sequences; approximately 15% are singletons. Sample: blood. These receptors originate from a man aged 25-45 years with Graves' hyperthyroidism that later progressed to Graves' ophthalmopathy.

This clonotype occurred many times. The chain has TRBV27 and TRBJ2-5, with TRBD1 matching 9 bases. Germline assignment: CDR1 MNHEY and CDR2 SMNVEV (reference sequence). The CDR3 extends over 15 amino acids. The V segment lost 10 bases and the J segment 5 bases; nucleotides outside the gene matches: 14. CDR3 amino acids: CATRAWGQGRETQYF. The DNA of the CDR3 is TGTGCCACCAGGGCGTGGGGACAGGGTCGGGAGACCCAGTACTTC.

In this sample, this clonotype turned up many times. The chain links TRBV24-1 to TRBJ1-2; no firm D call. Germline lookup yields CDR1 KGHDR and CDR2 SFDVKD. The V end lost 0 bases, the J end lost 7 bases, and 11 bases lay between the germline ends. This CDR3 has 14 amino acids. The CDR3 DNA follows: TGTGCCACCAGTGATTTGAGCCGGGTTGGTGGCTACACCTTC. Translation gives CATSDLSRVGGYTF.

This clonotype was recorded a few times. The CDR3 bases are TGCGCCAGCAGTGCCAGGGGGCTGAACGAGCAGTACTTC. Translation: CASSARGLNEQYF. V gene TRBV10-1 combines with J gene TRBJ2-7; 8 nucleotides align to TRBD1. The ends lost 4 bases at V and 5 bases at J; junction bases unmatched: 4. CDR1 and CDR2 (germline): WNHNN, SYGVQD (reference sequence). The CDR3 loop spans 13 amino acids.

In its sample, this clonotype was seen many times. The chain carries TRBV12-5 and TRBJ1-5; no firm D call. Trimming took off 8 bases at V and 7 bases at J, with 15 bases between the two ends. Germline CDR1 LGHNT, CDR2 FRNRAP. This CDR3 is 13 amino acids long. CDR3 protein: CASQITTRQPQHF. CDR3 sequence (DNA): TGTGCTAGTCAGATAACGACCAGGCAGCCCCAGCATTTT.

This clonotype has at least ten counts. The V and J genes are TRBV19 and TRBJ1-1, with a possible D match to TRBD1 (6 bases). The CDR3 sequence is 15 residues long. Germline V gives CDR1 LNHDA, CDR2 SQIVND (reference sequence). With 0 bases removed from V and 5 bases from J, the gap between germline ends came to 13 bases. The CDR3 reads CASSIEGRGWTEAFF. In DNA, the CDR3 is TGTGCCAGTAGTATAGAGGGCAGGGGATGGACTGAAGCTTTCTTT.

This chain links TRBV4-1 with TRBJ1-2, with D hard to call. The germline V gene encodes CDR1 MGHRA and CDR2 YSYEKL. This CDR3 has 14 residues. Trimming removed 0 bases at V and 4 bases at J, with 9 bases between. CDR3: CASSQDWKIYGYTF. In DNA form, the CDR3 reads TGCGCCAGCAGCCAAGATTGGAAAATCTATGGCTACACCTTC.

The gene calls are TRBV6-1 and TRBJ2-1; a weak D match, TRBD2 (7 bases). The length of the CDR3 is 14 residues. V lost 5 bases and J lost 8, with 16 bases in between. Germline loops: CDR1 MNHNS, CDR2 SASEGT. The CDR3 nucleotides are TGTGCCAGCAGTTGGGGGGGCGCGGGCGATGAGCAGTTCTTC. It encodes CASSWGGAGDEQFF.

At least ten counts were recorded for this clonotype. The chain combines TRBV12-3 or TRBV12-4 with TRBJ1-1; the match to TRBD1 covers 7 bases. The CDR3 covers 12 residues. V dropped 5 bases and J dropped 3; count of bases not matched to a gene: 0. The CDR3 here is CASSDRDTEAFF. The CDR3 DNA follows: TGTGCCAGCAGTGACAGGGACACTGAAGCTTTCTTT.

This clonotype has a handful of counts. The gene calls are TRBV13 and TRBJ1-1; a possible D gene is TRBD1 (6 bases). Trimming shortened V by 3 bases and J by 1 base, and 15 bases separated the two germline ends. The CDR3 covers 16 residues. Germline values: CDR1 PRHDT, CDR2 FYEKMQ (reference sequence). This CDR3 reads CASSFTFGGANTEAFF. The CDR3 nucleotides are TGTGCCAGCAGCTTTACTTTCGGGGGGGCGAACACTGAAGCTTTCTTT.

This clonotype was detected a few times. The gene calls are TRBV6-5 and TRBJ1-2; D possibly corresponds to TRBD1 (6 bases). CDR1 is MNHEY, CDR2 SVGAGI, per germline. The CDR3 has 14 amino acids. Trimming removed 2 bases at V and 5 bases at J, with 12 bases between. The CDR3 region is CASSYSQGKYGYTF. Written as DNA, the CDR3 is TGTGCCAGCAGTTACAGCCAGGGGAAGTATGGCTACACCTTC.

This clonotype was observed many times. The chain joins TRBV3-1 to TRBJ2-5; 8 bases are a match to TRBD1. V lost 5 bases, J lost 5 bases, and 10 bases stayed unmatched. The CDR3 totals 15 residues. Per germline, CDR1 LGHDT and CDR2 YNNKEL (reference sequence). The CDR3 sequence is CASSLRTGSGETQYF. CDR3 sequence (DNA): TGTGCCAGCAGCTTACGGACAGGGTCGGGGGAGACCCAGTACTTC.

This clonotype has at least ten counts. This chain joins TRBV27 and TRBJ1-5, with 9 bases lining up with TRBD1. V lost 6 bases and J lost 4; bases outside the gene matches: 7. Germline CDR1 and CDR2: MNHEY and SMNVEV (reference sequence). This CDR3 has 15 residues. Here the CDR3 DNA reads TGTGCCAGCAGACTAACAGGACAGGGGAATCAGCCCCAGCATTTT. It yields the protein CASRLTGQGNQPQHF.

This clonotype came up a few times. This chain connects TRBV18 to TRBJ2-5, with 10 bases lining up with TRBD2. Germline V gene sequence: CDR1 KGHSH, CDR2 LQKENI. V shed 2 bases, J shed 7 bases, and the junction held 10 bases outside the gene matches. There are 16 residues in the CDR3. The CDR3 coding sequence is TGTGCCAGCTCACCAGAACGGACTAGCGGTAGCCGGACCCAGTACTTC. Translated, it gives CASSPERTSGSRTQYF.

The CDR3 DNA is TGTGCCAGCAGCATCAACAGGGGTCCCTACGAGCAGTACTTC. Protein: CASSINRGPYEQYF. The rearrangement uses TRBV5-5 and TRBJ2-7, with 7 bases that match TRBD1. The CDR3 has 14 amino acids. Germline CDR1 is SGHKS and CDR2 is YYEKEE (reference sequence). V lost 4 bases, J lost 2 bases, and 6 bases stayed unmatched.

This clonotype was seen a handful of times. The chain uses TRBV12-3 or TRBV12-4 and TRBJ1-6, with D possibly TRBD1 on 5 matching bases. V was clipped by 9 bases and J by 4 bases, with 19 bases between them. This CDR3 comprises 16 residues. The chain's CDR3 is CASSRTPSSYNSPLHF. DNA for the CDR3: TGTGCCAGTTCGAGGACACCATCGTCATATAATTCACCCCTCCACTTT.

This clonotype occurred a few times. V is TRBV19 and J is TRBJ2-5, with 11 nucleotides matching TRBD1. The CDR3 spans 16 residues. Germline CDR1 reads LNHDA; CDR2 reads SQIVND (reference sequence). Losses at the gene ends were 6 bases for V and 4 bases for J; bases not matched to a gene: 10. Here the CDR3 DNA reads TGTGCCAGTAGCGGACAGGGGGCGTTGGTCGGAGAGACCCAGTACTTC. This encodes CASSGQGALVGETQYF.

In this sample, this clonotype turned up many times. CDR3 residues: CASNLDRSTDTQYF. The DNA for the CDR3 is TGTGCCAGCAATTTGGACAGGAGCACAGATACGCAGTATTTT. The chain uses TRBV6-1 and TRBJ2-3; the match to TRBD1 covers 7 bases. Germline V gene sequence: CDR1 MNHNS, CDR2 SASEGT. The CDR3 sequence is 14 residues long. With 7 bases clipped from V and 0 bases from J, the junction kept 4 bases outside the gene matches.

This clonotype occurred many times. This sequence joins TRBV6-1 and TRBJ1-2, with a tentative D call TRBD1 (6 bases). CDR3 length: 14 residues. Trimming took off 2 bases at V and 5 bases at J, with 12 bases between the two ends. Germline CDR1 is MNHNS and CDR2 is SASEGT. CDR3 sequence: CASSESTGSYGYTF. The CDR3 DNA reads TGTGCCAGCAGTGAAAGTACAGGGAGTTATGGCTACACCTTC.

This clonotype was found many times. V is TRBV28 and J is TRBJ1-5; maybe TRBD1 (5 bases). The CDR3 length is 14 residues. Trimming left V 5 bases short and J 2 bases short, with 10 bases between. Germline V CDR1 and CDR2: MDHEN, SYDVKM. The CDR3 DNA is TGTGCCAGCAGTGGTGGGGGGGGCAATCAGCCCCAGCATTTT. Translating it yields CASSGGGGNQPQHF.

This clonotype has at least ten counts. The junction and the germline gene differ at one end; a read error may be behind it. The rearrangement links TRBV13 to TRBJ2-5; D possibly corresponds to TRBD1 (6 bases). CDR1 is PRHDT and CDR2 is FYEKMQ in the germline V gene (reference sequence). The CDR3 consists of 15 residues. The CDR3 DNA is TGTGCCAGCAGCTTACCCGGGACAAATCAAGAGACCCAATACTTC. This codes for CASSLPGTNQETQYF.

At least ten counts were recorded for this clonotype. In nucleotides, the CDR3 is TGTGCCAGCAGCTTAGCCCCTAGGAGTAAGCAGTTCTTC. It translates to CASSLAPRSKQFF. The chain couples TRBV11-3 to TRBJ2-1; D unclear. CDR1 and CDR2 from the germline V gene are SGHNT and YENEEA. The V end lost 1 base, the J end lost 11 bases, and 12 bases lay between the germline ends. CDR3 length: 13 amino acids.

This sequence joins TRBV24-1 and TRBJ1-2; D ambiguous. The CDR3 totals 14 residues. CDR1 is KGHDR, CDR2 SFDVKD, per germline. V was shortened by 3 bases and J by 4 bases, with 11 bases between the two germline ends. The CDR3 is CATSDQVRSYGYTF. The CDR3 nucleotides are TGTGCCACCAGTGATCAAGTCCGATCCTATGGCTACACCTTC.

The chain carries TRBV5-8 and TRBJ2-7; possible D gene TRBD1, 5 bases. V lost 2 bases to trimming and J lost 4 bases, with 10 bases between them. The CDR3 has 13 residues. Germline assignment: CDR1 SGHTS and CDR2 YDEGEE. CDR3 nucleotide sequence: TGTGCCAGCAGCTTATACACAGGTTACGAGCAGTACTTC. This translates into CASSLYTGYEQYF.

This clonotype was counted many times. V and J are TRBV10-3 and TRBJ2-1, with 10 bases that match TRBD2. Per germline, CDR1 ENHRY and CDR2 SYGVKD. CDR3 length: 14 residues. Germline trimming cut 2 bases from V and 9 bases from J; bases unmatched to any gene: 4. The CDR3 spells CAISETSGVIEQFF. The CDR3 DNA reads as TGTGCCATCAGTGAGACTAGCGGGGTTATTGAGCAGTTCTTC.